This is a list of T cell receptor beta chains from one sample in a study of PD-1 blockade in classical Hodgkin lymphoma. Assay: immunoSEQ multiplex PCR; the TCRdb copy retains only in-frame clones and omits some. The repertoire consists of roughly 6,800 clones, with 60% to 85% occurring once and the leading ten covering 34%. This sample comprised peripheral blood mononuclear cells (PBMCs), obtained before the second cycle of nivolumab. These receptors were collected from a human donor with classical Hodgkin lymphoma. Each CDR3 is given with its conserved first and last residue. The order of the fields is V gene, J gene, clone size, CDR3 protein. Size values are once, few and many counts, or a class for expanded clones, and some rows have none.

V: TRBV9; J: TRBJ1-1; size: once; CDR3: CASSTSGGNTEAFF
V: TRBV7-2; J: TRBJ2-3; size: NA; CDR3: CASSLRGGFSTDTQYF
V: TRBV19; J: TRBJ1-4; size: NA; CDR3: CASSIPKEKLFF
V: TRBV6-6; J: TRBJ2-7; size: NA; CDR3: CAIRGQVGYEQYF
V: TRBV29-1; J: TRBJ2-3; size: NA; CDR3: CSGRAHATDTQYF
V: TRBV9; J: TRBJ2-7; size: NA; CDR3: CASSVDRAAVSYEQYF
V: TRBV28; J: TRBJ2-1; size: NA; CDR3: CASSFFGSDNEQFF
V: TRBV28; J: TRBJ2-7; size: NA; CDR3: CASSPVPGFTYEQYF
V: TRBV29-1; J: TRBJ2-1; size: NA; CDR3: CSVKGWEGNSYNEQFF
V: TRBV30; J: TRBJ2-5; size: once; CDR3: CAWSVRWGRAGETQYF
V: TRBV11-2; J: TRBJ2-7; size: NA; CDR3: CASSLLSGPTYEQYF
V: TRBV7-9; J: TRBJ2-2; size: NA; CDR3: CASSSLTSGERTGELFF
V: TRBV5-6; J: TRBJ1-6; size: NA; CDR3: CASSWRGSSYNSPLHF
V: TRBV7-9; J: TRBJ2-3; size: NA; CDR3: CASSLTAVDTQYF
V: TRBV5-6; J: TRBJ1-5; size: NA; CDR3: CASSAEREPQHF
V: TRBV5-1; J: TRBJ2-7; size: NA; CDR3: CASSRTPGQGAKVLPEQYF
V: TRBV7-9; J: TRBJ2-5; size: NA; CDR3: CASSFGLAETQYF
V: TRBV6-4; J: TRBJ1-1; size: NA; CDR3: CASSYLGEAFF
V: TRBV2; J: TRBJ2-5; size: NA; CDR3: CASTDSTFGETQYF
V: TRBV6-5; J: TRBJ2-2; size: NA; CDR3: CASSYNINTGELFF
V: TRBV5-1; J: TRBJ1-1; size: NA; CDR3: CASSRQGALAEAFF
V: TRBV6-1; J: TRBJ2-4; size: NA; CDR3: CASKPTGQGGNIQYF
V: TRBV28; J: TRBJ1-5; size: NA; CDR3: CASSFQVGHQPQHF
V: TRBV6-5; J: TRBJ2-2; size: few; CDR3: CASKGGTGELFF
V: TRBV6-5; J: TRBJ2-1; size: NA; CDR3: CASSTGQGRDEQFF
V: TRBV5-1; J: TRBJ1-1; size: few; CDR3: CASSLRRGASEAFF
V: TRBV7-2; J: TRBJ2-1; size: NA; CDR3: CASTKYPPGQGYNEQFF